This T cell receptor beta chain was recovered during a study of OX40 agonist ivuxolimab in advanced cancers. For context, the study as a whole: The costimulatory receptor OX40 (CD134) was targeted by ivuxolimab, a fully human IgG2 agonistic monoclonal antibody. Intravenous ivuxolimab was administered to patients every 2 weeks at six dose levels: 0.01, 0.1, 0.3, 1.5, 3 and 10 mg/kg. Of the approximately 50 dose-escalation patients, hepatocellular carcinoma was present in 19, melanoma in about 15, renal cell carcinoma in 9 and head and neck cancer in 9. In the dose-escalation cohort, 70% to 85% of patients were male, and the mean age was approximately 60 years, with a range of about 20 to 79. Prior anti-PD-1, anti-PD-L1 or anti-CTLA-4 therapy was permitted, and roughly two fifths of dose-escalation patients had received checkpoint inhibitors. Partial responses occurred in three dose-escalation patients, of whom one had hepatocellular carcinoma and two had cutaneous melanoma. Peripheral TCRbeta sequencing was intended to test whether TCR sequence diversity was altered and clonal T-cell expansion was caused by ivuxolimab. The paper reports the monotherapy dose-escalation portion (N of about 54 patients) of the phase I ivuxolimab trial. The study at large found these results: In the 0.1-3.0 mg/kg groups, partial responders were among the patients with the lowest normalized peripheral clonal expansion, particularly in CD8+ T cells. Clonal expansion of both CD4+ and CD8+ blood T cells was observed from baseline to week 6 at doses 0.1 to 3.0 mg/kg. After ivuxolimab, CD8+ T cells had more expanded clones than CD4+ T cells on average. Antigen specificity was not determined for the clonally expanded peripheral T cells. Low levels of normalized T-cell clonal expansion were also seen in some patients who did not respond.

As for this clone: This receptor's antigen is unknown. Base qualities are missing; no much larger clone stands one base away.

The CDR3 holds 15 amino acids from the cysteine to the phenylalanine. Of all the DNA, just the CDR3 is kept, 45 bases in frame from base 1. Relative to germline, V is 4 bases shorter and J is 0 bases shorter, with 12 bases between their ends. The germline V gene gives CDR1 as MDHEN and CDR2 as SYDVKM. To sequence the TCRbeta CDR3 region, genomic DNA was isolated from the sorted cells. The immunoSEQ Assay was used for sequencing of TCRbeta CDR3 regions. TCRdb's version of the immuneACCESS table is confined to in-frame rearrangements and falls short of the full clone set. An unresolved V gene accounts for under half of the shortfall where checked; the remainder is of unknown origin. Here the sample has about 94,000 clones; approximately 94% occur a single time. 0.15% to 0.2% of the sample lies in the top ten. Patients with autoimmune disease history or receiving systemic immunosuppression were excluded from the trial. In every dose cohort, peripheral blood was drawn for TCR sequencing at baseline, cycle 4 day 1, and cycle 7 day 1. The samples were taken from a phase I, first-in-human, multicenter, open-label dose-escalation trial of ivuxolimab. Adults with locally advanced or metastatic head and neck squamous cell, hepatocellular, melanoma or renal cell carcinoma were enrolled in the trial. Before TCR sequencing, CD4+ and CD8+ T cells were separately sorted from peripheral blood.

This receptor was identified in an adult with an advanced solid tumor such as melanoma, head and neck, liver or kidney cancer. This sample comprised CD4+ or CD8+ T cells sorted from blood, obtained in a trial of the OX40 agonist ivuxolimab. The sequence joins TRBV28 to TRBJ1-2; TRBD1 is a possible D gene, resting on 5 matching bases. The bases are TGTGCCAGCAGTTCCGGGGCCTTAGCTAACTATGGCTACACCTTC. Its protein reads: CASSSGALANYGYTF.